The rows below give T cell receptor beta chains drawn from one sample of a study of cytomegalovirus exposure and HLA in healthy donors. Libraries were prepared by immunoSEQ multiplex PCR; TCRdb keeps only in-frame clonotypes and omits some of them. The sample shows around 63,000 clones, around four fifths of them seen only once. Source material: PBMCs. Receptors originate from a middle-aged man in good health and CMV-seronegative. Each CDR3 is given with its conserved first and last residue. Fields, in order: J gene, clone size, CDR3 length, V gene, D gene, CDR3 protein, CDR3 DNA. D genes are given only for firm matches. The size field is filled for only some rows; it gives once, few, many or a size class.

TRBJ2-1 . 17 TRBV4-1 TRBD2 CASSQDLLAATYNEQFF TGCGCCAGCAGCCAAGACTTGCTAGCGGCAACCTACAATGAGCAGTTCTTC
TRBJ2-7 . 14 TRBV7-9 . CASSYQGGPYEQYF TGTGCCAGCTCCTATCAGGGGGGCCCCTACGAGCAGTACTTC
TRBJ2-1 . 15 TRBV2 . CASSEAGRGYNEQFF TGTGCCAGCAGTGAAGCGGGAAGGGGTTACAATGAGCAGTTCTTC
TRBJ1-2 once 14 TRBV7-2 . CASSLWASGNGYTF TGTGCCAGCAGCTTATGGGCGTCAGGGAATGGCTACACCTTC
TRBJ2-2 few 14 TRBV2 TRBD2 CASRVAGGTGELFF TGTGCCAGCAGAGTAGCGGGGGGCACCGGGGAGCTGTTTTTT
TRBJ2-2 . 18 TRBV7-8 . CASSPLRTQGRDTGELFF TGTGCCAGCAGCCCCCTCCGGACACAGGGCAGGGACACCGGGGAGCTGTTTTTT
TRBJ2-1 . 14 TRBV6-1 . CASSEGDFYNEQFF TGTGCCAGCAGTGAAGGGGACTTCTACAATGAGCAGTTCTTC
TRBJ2-7 . 14 TRBV5-1 . CASSSGQGIYEQYF TGCGCCAGCAGCTCCGGCCAGGGGATATACGAGCAGTACTTC
TRBJ2-7 few 13 TRBV5-6 . CASSLTGPHEQYF TGTGCCAGCAGCTTAACAGGCCCCCACGAGCAGTACTTC
TRBJ2-1 . 17 TRBV5-1 TRBD2 CASGLSTGTSIWGEQFF TGCGCCAGCGGACTTTCGACCGGGACTAGCATCTGGGGTGAGCAGTTCTTC
TRBJ1-4 . 13 TRBV2 . CASTPQGGEKLFF TGTGCCAGCACCCCCCAGGGCGGTGAAAAACTGTTTTTT
TRBJ2-7 . 14 TRBV5-6 TRBD2 CASSRGTSTFEQYF TGTGCCAGCTCCCGGGGGACTAGCACGTTCGAGCAGTACTTC
TRBJ1-5 . 14 TRBV6-1 . CASSPGLINQPQHF TGTGCCAGCAGCCCAGGACTGATCAATCAGCCCCAGCATTTT
TRBJ2-7 . 14 TRBV14 . CASSRRGKSYEQYF TGTGCCAGCAGCCGAAGAGGGAAATCCTACGAGCAGTACTTC
TRBJ2-3 . 11 TRBV20-1 TRBD1 CSAPNRGPQYF TGCAGTGCACCGAACAGGGGCCCGCAGTATTTT
TRBJ2-2 . 12 TRBV10-3 TRBD1 CAISEGGTELFF TGTGCCATCAGTGAAGGGGGCACGGAGCTGTTTTTT
TRBJ2-5 . 13 TRBV18 . CASSALDQETQYF TGTGCCAGCTCAGCCTTAGACCAAGAGACCCAGTACTTC
TRBJ1-1 . 16 TRBV19 TRBD1 CASSTPTGLMNTEAFF TGTGCCAGTAGTACCCCGACAGGGCTTATGAACACTGAAGCTTTCTTT
TRBJ1-2 once 14 TRBV7-9 . CASSSRDSSYGYTF TGTGCCAGCAGCTCACGAGACAGCTCCTATGGCTACACCTTC
TRBJ1-5 . 16 TRBV7-2 TRBD1 CASSLGGTGGNQPQHF TGTGCCAGCAGCTTAGGGGGGACAGGGGGTAATCAGCCCCAGCATTTT
TRBJ2-1 . 18 TRBV2 . CASSDWFMSSDSYNEQFF TGTGCCAGCAGTGATTGGTTTATGAGTAGCGACTCCTACAATGAGCAGTTCTTC
TRBJ2-2 . 15 TRBV5-1 TRBD1 CASSAGTANTGELFF TGCGCCAGCAGCGCCGGGACAGCGAACACCGGGGAGCTGTTTTTT
TRBJ1-2 . 14 TRBV4-1 . CASSQDPGAYGYTF TGCGCCAGCAGCCAAGATCCAGGGGCGTATGGCTACACCTTC
TRBJ1-5 . 11 TRBV28 . CASRSDQPQHF TGTGCCAGCAGGAGCGATCAGCCCCAGCATTTT
TRBJ1-5 many 12 TRBV7-9 . CASSLVGQPQHF TGTGCCAGCAGCTTAGTCGGTCAGCCCCAGCATTTT
TRBJ2-3 . 17 TRBV21-1 . CASSKPGQALSTDTQYF TGTGCCAGCAGCAAACCGGGACAGGCCCTGAGCACAGATACGCAGTATTTT
TRBJ1-5 . 18 TRBV2 . CASSEEGRTRGGNQPQHF TGTGCCAGCAGTGAAGAGGGGCGGACCCGAGGTGGCAATCAGCCCCAGCATTTT
TRBJ1-1 . 11 TRBV20-1 . CSALSGGEAFF TGCAGTGCCCTATCCGGGGGAGAAGCTTTCTTT
TRBJ2-6 . 15 TRBV28 . CASSPGSTGANVLTF TGTGCCAGCTCCCCAGGGTCAACAGGGGCCAACGTCCTGACTTTC
TRBJ2-7 . 13 TRBV5-4 . CASSSGLSYEQYF TGTGCCAGCAGTTCGGGACTGTCCTACGAGCAGTACTTC
TRBJ2-7 few 12 TRBV5-4 . CASSLEEYEQYF TGTGCCAGCAGCCTCGAGGAATACGAGCAGTACTTC